Described below is a single TCR beta chain sequence and its context. Symptom resolution, clearance, or two negative PCRs marked donors in Cohort 3 as recovered. The source of the sample is a study of blood T cell repertoires in COVID-19. Study context: COVID-19 samples, acute and convalescent, were from the United States, Italy and Spain.

Trimming at V came to 1 base and at J to 8 bases, leaving 8 bases not matched to a gene. Germline assignment: CDR1 LGHDT and CDR2 YNNKEL (reference sequence). The CDR3 length is 17 residues. Clones were read by immunoSEQ multiplex PCR, and TCRdb kept only the in-frame ones, dropping some. The sample lists approximately 440,000 clones; roughly 90% were seen once. The specimen sequenced was PBMCs or T cells enriched from blood (not recorded which). This chain joins TRBV3-1 (or the pseudogene TRBV3-2) and TRBJ1-6; TRBD1 aligns across 10 bases. This clonotype was obtained from a young woman who had recovered from COVID-19. The CDR3 DNA reads TGTGCCAGCAGCCAAGGTTATGGACAGGGGGTTTATTCACCCCTCCACTTT. It codes for CASSQGYGQGVYSPLHF.